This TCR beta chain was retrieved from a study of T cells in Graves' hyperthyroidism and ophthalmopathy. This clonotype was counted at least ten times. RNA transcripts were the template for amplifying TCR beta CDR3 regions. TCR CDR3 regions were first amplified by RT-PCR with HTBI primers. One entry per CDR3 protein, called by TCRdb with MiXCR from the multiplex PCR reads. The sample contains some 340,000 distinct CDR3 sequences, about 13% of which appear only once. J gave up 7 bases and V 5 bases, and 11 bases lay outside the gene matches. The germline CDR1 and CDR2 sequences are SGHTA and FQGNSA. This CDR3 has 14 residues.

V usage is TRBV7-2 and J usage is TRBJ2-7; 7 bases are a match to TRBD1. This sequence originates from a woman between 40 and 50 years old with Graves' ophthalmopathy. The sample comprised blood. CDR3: CASSRQGQLTEQYF. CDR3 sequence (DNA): TGTGCCAGCAGCCGACAGGGCCAACTCACTGAGCAGTACTTC.